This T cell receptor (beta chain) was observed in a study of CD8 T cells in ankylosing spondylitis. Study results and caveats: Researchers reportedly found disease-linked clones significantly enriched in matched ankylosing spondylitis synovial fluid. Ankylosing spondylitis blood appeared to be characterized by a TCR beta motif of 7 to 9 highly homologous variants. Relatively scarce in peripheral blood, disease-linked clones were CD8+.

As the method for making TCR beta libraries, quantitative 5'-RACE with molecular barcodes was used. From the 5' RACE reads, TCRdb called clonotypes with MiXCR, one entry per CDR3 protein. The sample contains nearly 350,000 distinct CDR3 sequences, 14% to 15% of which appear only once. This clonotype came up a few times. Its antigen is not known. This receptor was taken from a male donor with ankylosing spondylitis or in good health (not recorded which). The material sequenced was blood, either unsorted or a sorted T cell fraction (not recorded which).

The CDR3 loop is CASRSGRLGETDTQYF. The DNA of the CDR3 is TGTGCCAGCAGATCAGGACGACTAGGGGAAACAGATACGCAGTATTTT. The chain couples TRBV6-1 to TRBJ2-3; maybe TRBD2 (6 bases). The CDR3 covers 16 residues. V lost 6 bases and J 3 bases, leaving 19 bases between the germline ends. Germline CDR1 MNHNS, CDR2 SASEGT.